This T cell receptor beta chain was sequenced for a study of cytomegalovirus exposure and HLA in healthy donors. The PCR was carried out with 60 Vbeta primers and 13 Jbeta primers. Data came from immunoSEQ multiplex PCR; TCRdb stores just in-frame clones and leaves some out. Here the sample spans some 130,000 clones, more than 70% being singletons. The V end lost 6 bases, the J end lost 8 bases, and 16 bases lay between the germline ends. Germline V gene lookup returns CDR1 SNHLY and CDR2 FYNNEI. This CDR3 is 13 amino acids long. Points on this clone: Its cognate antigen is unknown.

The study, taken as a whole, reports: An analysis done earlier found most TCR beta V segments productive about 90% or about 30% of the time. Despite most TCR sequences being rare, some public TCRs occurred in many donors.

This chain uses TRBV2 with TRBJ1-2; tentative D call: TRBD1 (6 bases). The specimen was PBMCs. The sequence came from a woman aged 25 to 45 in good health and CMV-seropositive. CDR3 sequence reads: CASSPEGGLGYTF. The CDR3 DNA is TGTGCCAGCAGCCCGGAGGGGGGGTTGGGCTACACCTTC. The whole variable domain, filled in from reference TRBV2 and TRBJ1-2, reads EPEVTQTPSHQVTQMGQEVILRCVPISNHLYFYWYRQILGQKVEFLVSFYNNEISEKSEIFDDQFSVERPDGSNFTLKIRSTKLEDSAMYFCASSPEGGLGYTFGSGTRLTVV.